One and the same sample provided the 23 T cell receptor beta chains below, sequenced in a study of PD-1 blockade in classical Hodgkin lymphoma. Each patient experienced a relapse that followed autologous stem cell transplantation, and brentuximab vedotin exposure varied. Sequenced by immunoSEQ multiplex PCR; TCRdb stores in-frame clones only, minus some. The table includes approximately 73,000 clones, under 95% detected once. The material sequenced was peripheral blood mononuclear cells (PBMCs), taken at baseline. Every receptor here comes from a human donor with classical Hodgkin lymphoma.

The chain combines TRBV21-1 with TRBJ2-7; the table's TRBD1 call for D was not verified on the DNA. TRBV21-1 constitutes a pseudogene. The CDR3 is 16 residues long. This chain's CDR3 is CASSKVRGQGAYEQYF. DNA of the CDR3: TGTGCCAGCAGCAAAGTACGAGGACAGGGGGCCTACGAGCAGTACTTC.

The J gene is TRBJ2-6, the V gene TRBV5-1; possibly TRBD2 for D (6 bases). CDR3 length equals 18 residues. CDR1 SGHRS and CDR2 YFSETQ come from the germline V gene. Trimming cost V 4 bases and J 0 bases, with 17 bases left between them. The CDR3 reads CASSAPGTHVSGANVLTF. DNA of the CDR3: TGCGCCAGCAGCGCACCCGGGACTCACGTCTCTGGGGCCAACGTCCTGACTTTC.

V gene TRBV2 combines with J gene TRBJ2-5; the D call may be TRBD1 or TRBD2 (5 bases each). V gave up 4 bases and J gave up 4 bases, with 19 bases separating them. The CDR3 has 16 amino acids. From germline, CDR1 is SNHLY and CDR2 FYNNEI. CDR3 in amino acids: CASSARWDVLRETQYF. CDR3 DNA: TGTGCCAGCAGTGCCCGTTGGGACGTACTGAGAGAGACCCAGTACTTC.

In DNA, the CDR3 is TGCGCCAGCAGCCAAGATGGGATGCGTACTGAAGCTTTCTTT. This encodes CASSQDGMRTEAFF. J is TRBJ1-1 and V is TRBV4-3; D is ambiguous. Looked up from germline, CDR1 is LGHNA and CDR2 is YSLEER. V lost 0 bases, J lost 5 bases, and 10 bases lay in between. The CDR3 length is 14 residues.

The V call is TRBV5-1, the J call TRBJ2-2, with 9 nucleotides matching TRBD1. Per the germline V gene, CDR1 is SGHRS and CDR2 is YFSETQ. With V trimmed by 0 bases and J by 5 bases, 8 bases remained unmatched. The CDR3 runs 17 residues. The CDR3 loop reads CASSLDRTGGQTGELFF. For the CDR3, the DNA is TGCGCCAGCAGCTTGGATCGCACAGGGGGCCAGACCGGGGAGCTGTTTTTT.

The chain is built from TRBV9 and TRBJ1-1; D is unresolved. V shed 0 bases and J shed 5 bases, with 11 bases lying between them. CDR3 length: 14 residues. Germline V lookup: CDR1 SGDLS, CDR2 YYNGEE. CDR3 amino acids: CASSVVMRGTEAFF. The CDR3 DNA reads TGTGCCAGCAGCGTAGTGATGAGAGGTACTGAAGCTTTCTTT.

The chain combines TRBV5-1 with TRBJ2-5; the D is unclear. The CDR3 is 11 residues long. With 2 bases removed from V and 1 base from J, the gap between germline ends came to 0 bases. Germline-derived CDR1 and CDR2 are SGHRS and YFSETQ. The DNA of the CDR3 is TGCGCCAGCAGCTTCCAAGAGACCCAGTACTTC. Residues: CASSFQETQYF.

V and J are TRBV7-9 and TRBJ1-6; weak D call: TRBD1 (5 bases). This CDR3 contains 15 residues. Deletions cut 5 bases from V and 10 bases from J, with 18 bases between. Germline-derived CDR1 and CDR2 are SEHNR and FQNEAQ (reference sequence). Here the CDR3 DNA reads TGTGCCAGCAGCCCCCGGGACGGTGAAGAGTCACCCCTCCACTTT. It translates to CASSPRDGEESPLHF. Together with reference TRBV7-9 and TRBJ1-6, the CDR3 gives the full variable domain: DTGVSQNPRHKITKRGQNVTFRCDPISEHNRLYWYRQTLGQGPEFLTYFQNEAQLEKSRLLSDRFSAERPKGSFSTLEIQRTEQGDSAMYLCASSPRDGEESPLHFGNGTRLTVT.

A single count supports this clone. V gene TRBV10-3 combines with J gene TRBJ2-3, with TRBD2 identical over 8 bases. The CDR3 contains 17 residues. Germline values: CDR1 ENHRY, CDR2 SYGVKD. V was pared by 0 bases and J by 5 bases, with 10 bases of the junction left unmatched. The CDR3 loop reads CAISESISGAVLDTQYF. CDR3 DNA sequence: TGTGCCATCAGTGAGTCGATTAGCGGGGCTGTTTTAGATACGCAGTATTTT.

This CDR3 reads CASSIGQPGGNEKLFF. In nucleotides, the CDR3 is TGTGCCAGTAGTATCGGACAGCCGGGGGGTAATGAAAAACTGTTTTTT. J is TRBJ1-4 and V is TRBV19; D may be TRBD1 (6 bases). Germline CDR1 is LNHDA and CDR2 is SQIVND (reference sequence). This CDR3 contains 16 residues. Between the trimmed V and J ends, which lost 3 bases and 4 bases, there was a span of 15 bases. Full variable domain (remainder filled in from reference TRBV19 and TRBJ1-4): DGGITQSPKYLFRKEGQNVTLSCEQNLNHDAMYWYRQDPGQGLRLIYYSQIVNDFQKGDIAEGYSVSREKKESFPLTVTSAQKNPTAFYLCASSIGQPGGNEKLFFGSGTQLSVL.

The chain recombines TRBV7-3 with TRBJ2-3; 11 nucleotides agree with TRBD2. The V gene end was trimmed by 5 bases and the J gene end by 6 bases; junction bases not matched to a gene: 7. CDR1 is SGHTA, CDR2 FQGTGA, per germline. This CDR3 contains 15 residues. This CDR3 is CASSPLAGGPDTQYF. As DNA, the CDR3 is TGTGCCAGCAGCCCATTAGCGGGAGGGCCCGATACGCAGTATTTT. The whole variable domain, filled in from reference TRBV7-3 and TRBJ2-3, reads GAGVSQTPSNKVTEKGKYVELRCDPISGHTALYWYRQSLGQGPEFLIYFQGTGAADDSGLPNDRFFAVRPEGSVSTLKIQRTERGDSAVYLCASSPLAGGPDTQYFGPGTRLTVL.

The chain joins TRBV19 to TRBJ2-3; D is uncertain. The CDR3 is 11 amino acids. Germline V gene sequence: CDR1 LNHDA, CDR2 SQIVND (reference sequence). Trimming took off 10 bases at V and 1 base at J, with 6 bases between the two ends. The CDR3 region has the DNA TGTGCCACCCGGGGCACAGATACGCAGTATTTT. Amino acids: CATRGTDTQYF.

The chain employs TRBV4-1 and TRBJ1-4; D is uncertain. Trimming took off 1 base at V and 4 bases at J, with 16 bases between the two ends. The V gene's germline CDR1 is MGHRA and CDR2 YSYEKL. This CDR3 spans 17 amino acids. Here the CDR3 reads CASSQGSRGRVNEKLFF. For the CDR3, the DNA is TGCGCCAGCAGCCAAGGGTCTCGAGGAAGGGTTAATGAAAAACTGTTTTTT.

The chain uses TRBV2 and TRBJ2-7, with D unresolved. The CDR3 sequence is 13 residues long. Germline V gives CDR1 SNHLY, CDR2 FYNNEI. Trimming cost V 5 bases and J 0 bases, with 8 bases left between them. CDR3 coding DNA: TGTGCCAGCAGTTCCCCGGACTCCTACGAGCAGTACTTC. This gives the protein CASSSPDSYEQYF.

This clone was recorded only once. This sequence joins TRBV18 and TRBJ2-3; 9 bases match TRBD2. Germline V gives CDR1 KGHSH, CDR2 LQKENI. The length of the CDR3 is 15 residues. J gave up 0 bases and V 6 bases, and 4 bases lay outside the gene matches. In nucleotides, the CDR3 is TGTGCCAGCTCCCGAGGACTAGCGAGCACAGATACGCAGTATTTT. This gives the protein CASSRGLASTDTQYF.

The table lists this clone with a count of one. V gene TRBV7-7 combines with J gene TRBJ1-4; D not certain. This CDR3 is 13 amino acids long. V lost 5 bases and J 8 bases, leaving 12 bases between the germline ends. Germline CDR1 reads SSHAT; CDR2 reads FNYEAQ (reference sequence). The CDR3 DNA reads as TGTGCCAGCAGCCCCGGGCTAGGAGAAAAACTGTTTTTT. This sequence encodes CASSPGLGEKLFF.

The CDR3 DNA follows: TGTGCCACCCAGGACAGGGTGGATGAAAAACTGTTTTTT. Residues: CATQDRVDEKLFF. The chain couples TRBV6-1 to TRBJ1-4; TRBD1 matches at 8 bases. CDR1 is MNHNS and CDR2 is SASEGT in the germline V gene. The CDR3 spans 13 residues. Unmatched junction bases numbered 7, after V lost 10 bases and J lost 6 bases.

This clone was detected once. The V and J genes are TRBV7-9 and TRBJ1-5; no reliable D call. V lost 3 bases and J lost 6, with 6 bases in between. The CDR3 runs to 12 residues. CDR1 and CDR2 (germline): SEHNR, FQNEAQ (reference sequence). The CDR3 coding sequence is TGTGCCAGCAGCTTCCTCAGTCAGCCCCAGCATTTT. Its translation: CASSFLSQPQHF.

DNA for the CDR3: TGTGCCAGCAGCGTAGGCAGGGGATCACAGCCCCAGCATTTT. Its protein product is CASSVGRGSQPQHF. This chain joins TRBV9 and TRBJ1-5; a weak D match, TRBD1 (6 bases). The germline CDR1 and CDR2 sequences are SGDLS and YYNGEE. The CDR3 has 14 amino acids. Trimming cost V 0 bases and J 7 bases, with 11 bases left between them.

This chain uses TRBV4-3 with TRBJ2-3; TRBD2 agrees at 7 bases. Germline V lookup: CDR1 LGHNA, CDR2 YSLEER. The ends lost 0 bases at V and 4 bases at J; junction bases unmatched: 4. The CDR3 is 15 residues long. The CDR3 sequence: CASSQESGRPDTQYF. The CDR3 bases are TGCGCCAGCAGCCAAGAATCCGGGAGGCCAGATACGCAGTATTTT.

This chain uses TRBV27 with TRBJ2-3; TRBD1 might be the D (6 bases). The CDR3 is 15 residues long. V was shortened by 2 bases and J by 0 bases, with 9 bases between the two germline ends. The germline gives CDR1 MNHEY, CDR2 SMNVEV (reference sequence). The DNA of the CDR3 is TGTGCCAGCAGTTTAGCCAGGGGCAGCACAGATACGCAGTATTTT. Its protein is CASSLARGSTDTQYF.

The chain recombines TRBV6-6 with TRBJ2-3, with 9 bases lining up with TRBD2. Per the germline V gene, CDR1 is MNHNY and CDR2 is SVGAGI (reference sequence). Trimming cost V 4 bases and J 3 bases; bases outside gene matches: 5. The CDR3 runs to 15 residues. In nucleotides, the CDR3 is TGTGCCAGCAGTTCGGCGGGAGGGCCAACAGATACGCAGTATTTT. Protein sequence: CASSSAGGPTDTQYF.

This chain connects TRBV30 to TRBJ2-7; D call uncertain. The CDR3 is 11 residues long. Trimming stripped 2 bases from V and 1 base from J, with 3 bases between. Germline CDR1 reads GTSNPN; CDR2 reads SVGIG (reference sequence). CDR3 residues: CAWSISYEQYF. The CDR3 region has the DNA TGTGCCTGGAGTATATCCTACGAGCAGTACTTC.